This T cell receptor (beta chain) was observed in a study of T cells in Graves' hyperthyroidism and ophthalmopathy. General study findings and limits: Blood shared most expanded thyroid clonotypes above 0.001.

For this clonotype: Its antigen is as yet unknown.

Germline lookup yields CDR1 SNHLY and CDR2 FYNNEI. V lost 5 bases and J lost 0; bases outside the gene matches: 6. This CDR3 has 16 amino acids. TCR beta CDR3 regions were amplified from RNA transcripts. HTBI primers drove first-round RT-PCR of the TCR CDR3. TCRdb re-called the multiplex PCR reads with MiXCR, one entry per CDR3 protein. The sample has some 510,000 distinct CDR3 sequences, 46% seen once. When ophthalmopathy did not progress within 18 months, Graves' hyperthyroidism was considered stable. Uncontrolled infections, other autoimmune diseases, pregnancy or lactation led to exclusion of patients. Every diagnosis used clinical symptoms, serum thyroxine and TRAb, thyroid ultrasound and orbital computed tomography.

The sample consisted of peripheral blood or thyroid tissue (not recorded which). The TCR was taken from a woman aged 18-35 years with Graves' hyperthyroidism. The chain has TRBV2 and TRBJ1-4; 7 bases fit TRBD1. CDR3 nucleotides: TGTGCCAGCAGTACGGACAGGATCACAACTAATGAAAAACTGTTTTTT. Its translation: CASSTDRITTNEKLFF.